Each of the 32 T cell receptor beta chains below was sequenced from the same sample in a study of cytomegalovirus exposure and HLA in healthy donors. The PCR ran on 60 Vbeta and 13 Jbeta primers. The protocol was immunoSEQ multiplex PCR, while the TCRdb copy is restricted to in-frame clones and leaves out a portion. This table holds about 150,000 clones, about 79% found once. Source material: PBMCs. The receptors shown here come from a woman aged 30 to 39 in good health and CMV-seronegative.

The chain combines TRBV13 with TRBJ2-3; D uncertain. The CDR3 consists of 15 residues. Trimming took 5 bases from V and 2 from J, leaving 14 bases between them. The germline V gene has CDR1 PRHDT and CDR2 FYEKMQ (reference sequence). CDR3 loop: CASSTWAADTDTQYF. The CDR3 nucleotides read TGTGCCAGCAGCACGTGGGCAGCAGACACAGATACGCAGTATTTT.

The chain couples TRBV7-6 to TRBJ2-7; D is perhaps TRBD2 (6 bases). CDR1 is SGHVS and CDR2 is FNYEAQ in the germline V gene. The CDR3 totals 16 residues. V was cut by 1 base and J by 3 bases, with 16 bases left in between. As DNA, the CDR3 is TGTGCCAGCAGCTTAGAGTCAGGAGGGAATTACTACGAGCAGTACTTC. Its translation: CASSLESGGNYYEQYF.

The count of this clone is one. This chain links TRBV5-4 with TRBJ1-2; D is ambiguous. V was trimmed by 2 bases and J by 4 bases, leaving 9 bases between them. CDR3 length: 13 amino acids. Germline loops: CDR1 SGHNT, CDR2 YYREEE (reference sequence). CDR3 sequence (DNA): TGTGCCAGCAGCTTATTAGCATCCTATGGCTACACCTTC. The encoded protein is CASSLLASYGYTF.

The sample holds a few counts of this clone. The V call is TRBV6-1, the J call TRBJ2-3; a weak D match, TRBD2 (7 bases). The CDR3 has 17 residues. V was clipped by 2 bases and J by 1 base, with 16 bases between them. CDR1 and CDR2 (germline): MNHNS, SASEGT. CDR3 nucleotide sequence: TGTGCCAGCAGTGAATTGGTTGCGGGGGCAGGCACAGATACGCAGTATTTT. Its protein product is CASSELVAGAGTDTQYF.

The rearrangement uses TRBV19 and TRBJ1-4, with 9 bases that match TRBD1. This CDR3 is 14 amino acids long. CDR1 is LNHDA and CDR2 is SQIVND in the germline V gene (reference sequence). V shed 7 bases and J 8 bases; nucleotides not matched to a gene: 8. The CDR3: CASNRDREEEKLFF. CDR3 DNA: TGTGCCAGTAACAGGGACAGGGAGGAGGAAAAACTGTTTTTT.

This rearrangement joins TRBV5-1 to TRBJ2-3, with 13 bases fitting TRBD2. Germline V lookup: CDR1 SGHRS, CDR2 YFSETQ. The length of the CDR3 is 16 residues. V lost 4 bases and J lost 6; bases outside the gene matches: 8. The CDR3 DNA reads TGCGCCAGCAGCCAGAGGACTAGCGGGGGTAGTGATACGCAGTATTTT. Its translation: CASSQRTSGGSDTQYF.

V is TRBV27 and J is TRBJ1-6, with TRBD1 identical over 11 bases. With V trimmed by 5 bases and J by 10 bases, 19 bases remained unmatched. CDR1 is MNHEY and CDR2 is SMNVEV in the germline V gene (reference sequence). The CDR3 loop spans 19 amino acids. CDR3 in amino acids: CASSITPPRTGGGRSPLHF. The CDR3 DNA reads as TGTGCCAGCAGTATCACCCCTCCCAGGACAGGGGGCGGACGATCACCCCTCCACTTT.

The V and J genes are TRBV5-4 and TRBJ2-7; 8 bases are a match to TRBD1. This CDR3 contains 13 residues. V gave up 0 bases and J gave up 6 bases; unmatched junction bases: 2. Germline CDR1 reads SGHNT; CDR2 reads YYREEE (reference sequence). In nucleotides, the CDR3 is TGTGCCAGCAGCTTGGGCAGGGGGCTCGAGCAGTACTTC. Its translation: CASSLGRGLEQYF.

The chain is built from TRBV11-3 and TRBJ2-7; 9 bases map to TRBD1. CDR3 length: 16 residues. V was clipped by 1 base and J by 5 bases; unmatched bases: 9. Germline lookup yields CDR1 SGHNT and CDR2 YENEEA. The CDR3 reads CASSLGWTGAKNEQYF. The DNA for the CDR3 is TGTGCCAGCAGCTTAGGATGGACAGGGGCAAAAAACGAGCAGTACTTC.

The genes are TRBV19 and TRBJ1-1; TRBD1 is a possible D gene (6 bases). V was pared by 7 bases and J by 1 base, with 10 bases between. CDR1 and CDR2 from the germline V gene are LNHDA and SQIVND (reference sequence). The CDR3 spans 13 residues. In DNA, the CDR3 is TGTGCCAGTACCGTGGACAGGAACACTGAAGCTTTCTTT. Translated, it gives CASTVDRNTEAFF.

The chain recombines TRBV6-1 with TRBJ1-6, with 8 bases that match TRBD1. CDR3 length equals 13 residues. The V gene end was trimmed by 6 bases and the J gene end by 10 bases; junction bases not matched to a gene: 5. Germline assignment: CDR1 MNHNS and CDR2 SASEGT. Here the CDR3 DNA reads TGTGCCAGCAGGCCCACAGGGGGGTCACCCCTCCACTTT. Translating gives CASRPTGGSPLHF.

The gene calls are TRBV6-5 and TRBJ2-7; tentative D call: TRBD2 (5 bases). Trimming pared 7 bases from V and 3 bases from J, leaving 16 bases between. This CDR3 spans 14 amino acids. Germline values: CDR1 MNHEY, CDR2 SVGAGI. The CDR3 region has the DNA TGTGCCAGCAATAACGCGCAGAGGGACTACGAGCAGTACTTC. Its translation is CASNNAQRDYEQYF.

The chain employs TRBV5-6 and TRBJ2-7; D is uncertain. Looked up from germline, CDR1 is SGHDT and CDR2 is YYEEEE. V was cut by 0 bases and J by 1 base, with 5 bases left in between. This CDR3 contains 13 residues. The CDR3 here is CASSLVRSYEQYF. DNA of the CDR3: TGTGCCAGCAGCTTGGTCAGGTCCTACGAGCAGTACTTC.

This clone has more than one count but fewer than ten. The chain employs TRBV25-1 and TRBJ2-7, with TRBD1 matching over 10 bases. Germline lookup yields CDR1 MGHDK and CDR2 SYGVNS. This CDR3 spans 17 amino acids. The trim removed 5 bases at V and 6 bases at J, leaving 16 bases unmatched. The CDR3 sequence is CASSPPRGGTGVSEQYF. CDR3 nucleotide sequence: TGTGCCAGCAGTCCTCCCAGGGGCGGGACAGGGGTTAGCGAGCAGTACTTC.

CDR3 in amino acids: CASSQTRNTYEQYF. As DNA, the CDR3 is TGTGCCAGCAGCCAAACCAGAAACACGTACGAGCAGTACTTC. The chain carries TRBV14 and TRBJ2-7; D remains ambiguous. Trimming shortened V by 2 bases and J by 4 bases, and 12 bases separated the two germline ends. The CDR3 sequence is 14 residues long. Germline CDR1 reads SGHDN; CDR2 reads FVKESK.

The V call is TRBV5-1, the J call TRBJ1-5, with TRBD1 matching 9 bases. The CDR3 contains 16 residues. V shed 0 bases, J shed 6 bases, and the junction held 7 bases outside the gene matches. CDR1 and CDR2 (germline): SGHRS, YFSETQ. Here the CDR3 DNA reads TGCGCCAGCAGCTTGGCCGGGACAGGGAAAGGTCAGCCCCAGCATTTT. This gives the protein CASSLAGTGKGQPQHF.

The table lists this clone with a few counts. This chain connects TRBV15 to TRBJ1-2; 9 bases match TRBD1. The V gene's germline CDR1 is LNHNV and CDR2 YYDKDF (reference sequence). CDR3 size: 15 residues. With 2 bases clipped from V and 4 bases from J, the junction kept 5 bases outside the gene matches. The chain's CDR3 is CATSRTRDRAYGYTF. CDR3 in DNA: TGTGCCACCAGCAGAACCCGGGACAGGGCCTATGGCTACACCTTC.

The table lists this clone with a count of one. This chain links TRBV11-2 with TRBJ1-1, with D possibly TRBD1 on 6 matching bases. This CDR3 contains 15 residues. The germline V gene encodes CDR1 SGHAT and CDR2 FQNNGV. The V end was cut by 1 base, the J end by 4 bases, with 13 bases between. The CDR3, as DNA: TGTGCCAGCAGCTTAGCTCAGGGGACCCTCACTGAAGCTTTCTTT. Translated, it gives CASSLAQGTLTEAFF.

The chain carries TRBV1 and TRBJ1-5. TRBV1 is noted as a pseudogene. CDR3 length: 14 amino acids. In nucleotides, the CDR3 is TGCACCAGCAGCCTCCGGGGGGAAAGGCAGCCCCAGCATTTT. Protein: CTSSLRGERQPQHF.

The chain employs TRBV5-1 and TRBJ1-2, with TRBD1 as a possible D gene (6 bases). Trimming cost V 4 bases and J 1 base, with 11 bases left between them. CDR1 and CDR2 (germline): SGHRS, YFSETQ. This CDR3 comprises 14 residues. The CDR3 nucleotides are TGCGCCAGCAGCAACGACAGGAGTAACTATGGCTACACCTTC. Amino acids: CASSNDRSNYGYTF.

The chain combines TRBV7-3 with TRBJ1-2, with TRBD1 as a possible D gene (5 bases). The germline V and J ends were trimmed by 1 base and 6 bases, with 15 bases remaining between them. Per the germline V gene, CDR1 is SGHTA and CDR2 is FQGTGA. The CDR3 contains 15 residues. Here the CDR3 DNA reads TGTGCCAGCAGCTTAATGCCGGGACTGATGGATGGCTACACCTTC. Translation gives CASSLMPGLMDGYTF.

The chain couples TRBV19 to TRBJ1-2, with 9 positions matching TRBD1. Germline assignment: CDR1 LNHDA and CDR2 SQIVND (reference sequence). Losses at the gene ends were 2 bases for V and 1 base for J; bases not matched to a gene: 8. This CDR3 has 17 residues. CDR3 DNA: TGTGCCAGTAGTATATCTCATGGGACAGGGAATAACTATGGCTACACCTTC. Its translation is CASSISHGTGNNYGYTF.

J is TRBJ1-4 and V is TRBV30; 9 nucleotides line up with TRBD1. The CDR3 has 16 amino acids. Germline CDR1 and CDR2: GTSNPN and SVGIG (reference sequence). V shed 2 bases, J shed 6 bases, and the junction held 10 bases outside the gene matches. Here the CDR3 reads CAWSPGQGRGYEKLFF. CDR3 nucleotide sequence: TGTGCCTGGAGTCCGGGACAGGGCAGAGGGTATGAAAAACTGTTTTTT.

The chain couples TRBV9 to TRBJ2-3; 9 nucleotides match TRBD1. The V gene end was trimmed by 2 bases and the J gene end by 5 bases; junction bases not matched to a gene: 12. The CDR3 is made up of 17 amino acids. Germline CDR1 SGDLS, CDR2 YYNGEE. CDR3 coding DNA: TGTGCCAGCAGCGTCCGGGGACAGGGTCTACTTGGAGATACGCAGTATTTT. Translating gives CASSVRGQGLLGDTQYF.

The V gene is TRBV27, the J gene TRBJ2-7, with 8 bases that match TRBD1. Germline CDR1 is MNHEY and CDR2 is SMNVEV (reference sequence). Trimming removed 4 bases from V and 0 bases from J; junction bases left unmatched: 5. This CDR3 comprises 15 residues. CDR3 in DNA: TGTGCCAGCAGTTATGGACAGGGTTTCTCCTACGAGCAGTACTTC. This codes for CASSYGQGFSYEQYF.

For this clone: A junction boundary mismatches the germline segment, possibly from a read error. V usage is TRBV2 and J usage is TRBJ2-7; 8 nucleotides agree with TRBD1. Germline-derived CDR1 and CDR2 are SNHLY and FYNNEI. The CDR3 has 12 residues. The DNA of the CDR3 is TGTGCCAGCAGTGACAGGGGGCGAAATCTGGACTTC. Its protein product is CASSDRGRNLDF.

The V call is TRBV27, the J call TRBJ2-1; D is unclear. V lost 5 bases and J 9 bases, leaving 17 bases between the germline ends. The germline CDR1 and CDR2 sequences are MNHEY and SMNVEV (reference sequence). CDR3 length: 14 amino acids. CDR3 nucleotide sequence: TGTGCCAGCAGTCCCCTTGAGGTAGTTGGTGAGCAGTTCTTC. It codes for CASSPLEVVGEQFF.

The genes are TRBV6-6 and TRBJ2-5; a weak D match, TRBD2 (6 bases). Per germline, CDR1 MNHNY and CDR2 SVGAGI (reference sequence). The CDR3 has 13 amino acids. The germline V and J ends were trimmed by 4 bases and 5 bases, with 11 bases remaining between them. In DNA, the CDR3 is TGTGCCAGCAGTTTGAAAGGGAGGGAGACCCAGTACTTC. It is translated as CASSLKGRETQYF.

This chain connects TRBV5-5 to TRBJ1-1; no clear D gene. V lost 3 bases and J lost 1, with 19 bases in between. Germline CDR1 and CDR2: SGHKS and YYEKEE (reference sequence). The length of the CDR3 is 17 residues. CDR3 sequence: CASSSILSSLANTEAFF. CDR3 in DNA: TGTGCCAGCAGCTCGATCCTAAGTAGCCTCGCGAACACTGAAGCTTTCTTT.

The chain combines TRBV5-6 with TRBJ2-7; D ambiguous. Germline-derived CDR1 and CDR2 are SGHDT and YYEEEE. This CDR3 spans 13 amino acids. Trimming removed 0 bases at V and 3 bases at J, with 7 bases between. This chain's CDR3 is CASSLGSNYEQYF. CDR3 DNA: TGTGCCAGCAGCTTGGGCAGTAACTACGAGCAGTACTTC.

Remarks on this clone: Within the sample, other DNA sequences also encode this same CDR3. This rearrangement joins TRBV9 to TRBJ1-2; the match to TRBD1 covers 9 bases. The germline V gene encodes CDR1 SGDLS and CDR2 YYNGEE. Trimming at V came to 0 bases and at J to 8 bases, leaving 5 bases not matched to a gene. The CDR3 runs 14 residues. CDR3 sequence: CASSVGGTGNGYTF. CDR3 DNA sequence: TGTGCCAGCAGCGTAGGCGGGACAGGGAACGGCTACACCTTC.

V and J are TRBV4-3 and TRBJ2-1; weak D call: TRBD2 (5 bases). The CDR3 has 15 residues. With 0 bases removed from V and 0 bases from J, the gap between germline ends came to 6 bases. Germline V lookup: CDR1 LGHNA, CDR2 YSLEER. The chain's CDR3 is CASSQEGDSYNEQFF. The CDR3, as DNA: TGCGCCAGCAGCCAAGAGGGAGACTCCTACAATGAGCAGTTCTTC.